This TCR beta chain came from a study of blood T cells in healthy people across ages. Concerning this clonotype itself: Antigen unknown. The junction and the germline gene differ at one end; a read error may be behind it.

Study-level findings and limits: It was the long-lived donors that had more naive CD4+ cells and higher diversity than aged donors.

A sample-barcoded 5' primer and a J-beta primer mix were used in a second PCR of about 7 to 11 cycles. TCRdb re-derived calls from the 5' RACE reads in MiXCR, one entry per CDR3 protein. The data show 550,000 to 650,000 distinct CDR3 sequences, approximately 30% seen once. This TCR derives from an elderly woman in good health. Sequencing was performed on blood.

CDR3 DNA: TGCGTCAGCAGCTTGGGGACTAGCGGGGACAATGAGCAGTTCTTC. Its protein is CVSSLGTSGDNEQFF. This chain uses TRBV5-1 with TRBJ2-1; 13 bases are shared with TRBD2. There are 15 residues in the CDR3. From germline, CDR1 is SGHRS and CDR2 YFSETQ.